This is a list of T cell receptor beta chains from one sample in a study of identical twins. TCRdb processed the 5' RACE reads anew with MiXCR; each CDR3 protein has one entry. The data hold hundreds of thousands of distinct CDR3 sequences, with approximately 8% observed a single time. This sample was also put to use in a study of yellow fever vaccine responses in identical twins.

Sequencing was carried out using memory (CD45RO+) T cells sorted from blood. Receptors were obtained from a woman aged 18-35 years in good health. Each CDR3 is given with its conserved first and last residue. The D gene is left open where the match is weak. Expanded clones are given a class, and other clones once, few, many or no size at all.

d_gene	j_gene	v_gene	abundance	CDR3nt	CDR3aa
TRBD2	TRBJ2-7	TRBV3-1	.	TGTGCCAGCAGCCAGGGGGGGACTAGCGGGAGCGAGCAGTACTTC	CASSQGGTSGSEQYF
.	TRBJ1-2	TRBV12-3/TRBV12-4	many	TGTGCCAGCAGTTTACGGGGAACCGATGGCTACACCTTC	CASSLRGTDGYTF
.	TRBJ2-2	TRBV6-1	many	TGTGCCAGCAGGGCCCCTGCATGGGGCGGGGAGCTGTTTTTT	CASRAPAWGGELFF
.	TRBJ2-5	TRBV5-8	.	TGTGCCAGCAGCTTACTCGTTAGGACAGACCAAGAGACCCAGTACTTC	CASSLLVRTDQETQYF
.	TRBJ2-3	TRBV6-1	.	TGTGCCAGCAGTACAGTGATACAGAATACGCAGTATTTT	CASSTVIQNTQYF
TRBD1	TRBJ1-2	TRBV12-3/TRBV12-4	few	TGTGCCAGCAGCGAACACATGTTGGACAGGGGCTACACCTTC	CASSEHMLDRGYTF
TRBD2	TRBJ2-1	TRBV12-5	few	TGTGCTAGTGGCCTACCGGGACTAGCGAAAAATGAGCAGTTCTTC	CASGLPGLAKNEQFF
.	TRBJ1-1	TRBV5-6	few	TGTGCCAGCAGCTCGAAGTCCGGGGAGGTCGAAGCTTTCTTT	CASSSKSGEVEAFF
.	TRBJ2-1	TRBV7-7	many	TGTGCCGTCTCAAGGAACAATGAGCAGTTCTTC	CAVSRNNEQFF
.	TRBJ1-2	TRBV2	few	TGTGCCAGCAGTGGGGGGCATAACTATGGCTACACCTTC	CASSGGHNYGYTF
.	TRBJ1-4	TRBV10-3	many	TGTGCCATAGGAGGGGGTGCGGCTAATGAAAAACTGTTTTTT	CAIGGGAANEKLFF
.	TRBJ2-7	TRBV28	once	TGTGCCAGCAGCCAAAGATCCTACGAGCAGTACTTC	CASSQRSYEQYF
.	TRBJ2-3	TRBV27	.	TGTGCCAGCAGTTTATTCGTCGGGGGCTCAACAGATACGCAGTATTTT	CASSLFVGGSTDTQYF
.	TRBJ2-4	TRBV3-1	.	TGTGCCAGCAGCCAAGTGGGAGCCAAAAACATTCAGTACTTC	CASSQVGAKNIQYF
TRBD2	TRBJ2-5	TRBV10-3	many	TGTGCCACCGATGACGGGGGGGCCGGCGAGACCCAGTACTTC	CATDDGGAGETQYF
.	TRBJ2-7	TRBV7-2	.	TGTGCCAGCAGCCCCCACTCGGGGGCACGGAACGAGCAGTACTTC	CASSPHSGARNEQYF
.	TRBJ1-2	TRBV20-1	many	TGCAGTGCTAACGAACAGGGAGGATATGGCTACACCTTC	CSANEQGGYGYTF
.	TRBJ2-5	TRBV5-1	.	TGCGCCAGCAGCTTGGGGCGGGACAGCCTCCAAGAGACCCAGTACTTC	CASSLGRDSLQETQYF
.	TRBJ2-1	TRBV5-1	.	TGCGCCAGCAGCTTGGTAGCGGACTTCTACAATGAGCAGTTCTTC	CASSLVADFYNEQFF
.	TRBJ1-1	TRBV12-3/TRBV12-4	many	TGTGCCAGCAGTTTAAGTTGGTCGTCGAGGGACACTGAAGCTTTCTTT	CASSLSWSSRDTEAFF
TRBD1	TRBJ1-1	TRBV10-3	.	TGTGCCACCCGGACAGGGGGCAACACTGAAGCTTTCTTT	CATRTGGNTEAFF
.	TRBJ2-3	TRBV28	.	TGTGCCAGCAGACGGGACCGAACGACGCAGTATTTT	CASRRDRTTQYF
.	TRBJ2-2	TRBV2	.	TGTGCCAGCAGCCAAGGGACTTCCTCCACCGGGGAGCTGTTTTTT	CASSQGTSSTGELFF
.	TRBJ1-4	TRBV4-1	many	TGCGCCAGCAGCTCCCCTGGTTACGGGGGGAGGGCAACTAATGAAAAACTGTTTTTT	CASSSPGYGGRATNEKLFF
.	TRBJ2-7	TRBV28	few	TGTGCCAGCAATCCGGCGGGCGACTACGAGCAGTACTTC	CASNPAGDYEQYF
.	TRBJ1-4	TRBV21-1	many	TGTGCCAGCAGCACACCGGGACAGTTCAATGAAAAACTGTTTTTT	CASSTPGQFNEKLFF
.	TRBJ1-3	TRBV4-2	many	TGTGCCAGCAGCCCGGAGGTCTCTGGAAACACCATATATTTT	CASSPEVSGNTIYF
TRBD1	TRBJ2-3	TRBV28	.	TGTGCCAGCAGCCCGACAGGGGGCCGCGTATCAGATACGCAGTATTTT	CASSPTGGRVSDTQYF
.	TRBJ2-1	TRBV5-1	many	TGCGCCAGCAGCCCCTCCGTCTTGGGGGGCGGCAATGAGCAGTTCTTC	CASSPSVLGGGNEQFF
.	TRBJ2-3	TRBV14	few	TGTGCCAGCAGCCAACTACCGGGACACGACACAGATACGCAGTATTTT	CASSQLPGHDTDTQYF
.	TRBJ2-4	TRBV14	.	TGTGCCAGCAGCCAAGACCCTGCCAAAAACATTCAGTACTTC	CASSQDPAKNIQYF
TRBD1	TRBJ2-1	TRBV5-6	.	TGTGCCAGCAGCTCAGGACAGGGGGCATTGAATGAGCAGTTCTTC	CASSSGQGALNEQFF
.	TRBJ1-5	TRBV7-6	many	TGTGCCAGCAGCTTGACTAGCAATCAGCCCCAGCATTTT	CASSLTSNQPQHF
TRBD2	TRBJ2-3	TRBV9	few	TGTGCCAGCAGCACCGGAACTAGCGGGAGGGCCCTCCGGAGCACAGATACGCAGTATTTT	CASSTGTSGRALRSTDTQYF
.	TRBJ2-3	TRBV2	many	TGTGCCAGCAGTGACGGGGGACAAGATACGCAGTATTTT	CASSDGGQDTQYF